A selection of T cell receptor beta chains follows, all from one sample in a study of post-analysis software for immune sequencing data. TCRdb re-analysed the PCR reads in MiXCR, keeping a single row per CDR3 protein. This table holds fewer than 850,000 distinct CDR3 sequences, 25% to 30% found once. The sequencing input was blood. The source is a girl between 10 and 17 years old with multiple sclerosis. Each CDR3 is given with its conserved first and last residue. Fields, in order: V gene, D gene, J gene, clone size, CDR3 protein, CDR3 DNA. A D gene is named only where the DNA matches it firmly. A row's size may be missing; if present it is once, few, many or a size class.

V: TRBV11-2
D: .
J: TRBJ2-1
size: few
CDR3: CASSPRGADGDEQFF
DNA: TGTGCCAGCAGCCCTCGGGGGGCCGATGGGGATGAGCAGTTCTTC

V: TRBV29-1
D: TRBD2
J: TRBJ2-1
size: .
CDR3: CSVGGTRQGNEQFF
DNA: TGCAGCGTTGGAGGGACTAGACAAGGCAATGAGCAGTTCTTC

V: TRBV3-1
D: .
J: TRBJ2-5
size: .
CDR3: CASSHSTVVQETQYF
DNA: TGTGCCAGCAGCCATTCAACGGTTGTCCAAGAGACCCAGTACTTC

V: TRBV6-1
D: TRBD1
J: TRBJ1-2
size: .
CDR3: CASSEYWAGGGGLDYGYTF
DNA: TGTGCCAGCAGTGAATATTGGGCAGGGGGCGGTGGACTGGACTATGGCTACACCTTC

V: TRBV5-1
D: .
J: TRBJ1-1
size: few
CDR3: CASSWSRMNTEAFF
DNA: TGCGCCAGCAGCTGGTCACGAATGAACACTGAAGCTTTCTTT

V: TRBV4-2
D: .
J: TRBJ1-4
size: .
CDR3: CASSPRTEFNEKLFF
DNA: TGTGCCAGCAGCCCAAGGACAGAATTTAATGAAAAACTGTTTTTT

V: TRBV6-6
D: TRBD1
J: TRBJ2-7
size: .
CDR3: CASSYRDRAPAYEQYF
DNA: TGTGCCAGCAGTTACCGAGACAGGGCTCCGGCCTACGAGCAGTACTTC

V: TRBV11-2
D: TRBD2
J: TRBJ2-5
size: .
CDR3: CASSLILAGMGQETQYF
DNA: TGTGCCAGCAGCTTGATCCTAGCGGGGATGGGTCAAGAGACCCAGTACTTC

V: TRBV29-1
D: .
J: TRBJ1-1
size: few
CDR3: CSVGLNTEAFF
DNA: TGCAGCGTTGGACTAAACACTGAAGCTTTCTTT

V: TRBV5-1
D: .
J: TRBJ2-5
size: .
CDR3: CASSLDGANLETQYF
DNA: TGCGCCAGCAGCTTGGATGGGGCGAATTTAGAGACCCAGTACTTC

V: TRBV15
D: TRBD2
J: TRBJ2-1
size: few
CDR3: CATSRDGREETQFF
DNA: TGTGCCACCAGCAGAGATGGTCGGGAGGAGACCCAGTTCTTC

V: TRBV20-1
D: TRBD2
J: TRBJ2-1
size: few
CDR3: CSARSLAGAYNEQFF
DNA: TGCAGTGCTAGAAGCCTAGCGGGAGCCTACAATGAGCAGTTCTTC

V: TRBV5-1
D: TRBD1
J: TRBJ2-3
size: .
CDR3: CASSLLPGQGHTDTQYF
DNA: TGCGCCAGCAGCTTGCTCCCCGGACAGGGCCACACAGATACGCAGTATTTT

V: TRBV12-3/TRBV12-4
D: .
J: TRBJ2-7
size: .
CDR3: CASSLREGSYEQYF
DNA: TGTGCCAGCAGTTTAAGAGAAGGTTCCTACGAGCAGTACTTC

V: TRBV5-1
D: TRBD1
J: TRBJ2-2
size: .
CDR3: CASSMDRGDTGELFF
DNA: TGCGCCAGCAGCATGGACAGGGGGGACACCGGGGAGCTGTTTTTT

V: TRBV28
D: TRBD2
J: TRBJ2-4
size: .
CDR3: CASSVTRPGLASGEQYF
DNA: TGTGCCAGCAGCGTTACCCGTCCGGGACTAGCTTCGGGTGAGCAGTACTTC

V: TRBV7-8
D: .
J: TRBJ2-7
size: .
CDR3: CASARRQADEQYF
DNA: TGTGCCAGCGCCCGGCGACAGGCCGACGAGCAGTACTTC

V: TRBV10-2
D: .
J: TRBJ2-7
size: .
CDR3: CASSEGQIYEQYF
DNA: TGCGCCAGCAGTGAAGGACAGATCTACGAGCAGTACTTC

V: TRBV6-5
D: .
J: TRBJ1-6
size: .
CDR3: CASSKLPGSGSPLHF
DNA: TGTGCCAGCAGCAAACTCCCCGGGTCTGGGTCACCCCTCCACTTT

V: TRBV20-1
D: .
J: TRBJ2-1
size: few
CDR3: CSAILSSYNEQFF
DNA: TGCAGTGCCATTTTGAGCTCCTACAATGAGCAGTTCTTC

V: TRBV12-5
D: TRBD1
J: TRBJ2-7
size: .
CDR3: CASGSGTASYEQYF
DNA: TGTGCTAGTGGTTCCGGGACAGCTTCCTACGAGCAGTACTTC

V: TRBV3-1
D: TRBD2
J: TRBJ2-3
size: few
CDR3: CASSQARAGAATDTQYF
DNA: TGTGCCAGCAGCCAAGCAAGAGCGGGAGCCGCCACAGATACGCAGTATTTT

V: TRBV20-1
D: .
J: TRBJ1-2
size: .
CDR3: CSASESKGGYTF
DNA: TGCAGTGCTAGTGAATCAAAAGGAGGCTACACCTTC

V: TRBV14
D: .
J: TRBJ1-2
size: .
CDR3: CASSQTGANYGYTF
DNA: TGTGCCAGCAGCCAGACAGGCGCGAACTATGGCTACACCTTC